This is a list of T cell receptor beta chains from one sample in a study of blood T cells in healthy people across ages. TCRdb called the 5' RACE reads again in MiXCR, with one record for every CDR3 protein. The repertoire holds roughly 720,000 distinct CDR3 sequences, with roughly 50% as singletons. The sample comprised blood. Receptors originate from a man older than 75 in good health. Each CDR3 is given with its conserved first and last residue. Each record gives: clone size, J gene, V gene, D gene, CDR3 protein, CDR3 DNA. The D gene is left open where the match is weak. Size values are once, few and many counts, or a class for expanded clones, and some rows have none.

clone size: .; J gene: TRBJ1-5; V gene: TRBV24-1; D gene: .; CDR3 protein: CATSGGGRGNQPQHF; CDR3 DNA: TGTGCCACCAGTGGGGGGGGGCGAGGCAATCAGCCCCAGCATTTT
clone size: few; J gene: TRBJ2-7; V gene: TRBV7-9; D gene: TRBD1; CDR3 protein: CASSLGGQGAGYEQYF; CDR3 DNA: TGTGCCAGCAGCTTAGGAGGACAGGGGGCTGGCTACGAGCAGTACTTC
clone size: .; J gene: TRBJ2-7; V gene: TRBV6-5; D gene: .; CDR3 protein: CASIGPRSYEQYF; CDR3 DNA: TGTGCCAGCATCGGTCCCCGCTCCTACGAGCAGTACTTC
clone size: once; J gene: TRBJ2-2; V gene: TRBV6-5; D gene: .; CDR3 protein: CASSYSTGEDVTGELFF; CDR3 DNA: TGTGCCAGCAGTTACTCGACGGGGGAGGACGTCACCGGGGAGCTGTTTTTT
clone size: .; J gene: TRBJ1-4; V gene: TRBV10-3; D gene: .; CDR3 protein: CAISEAGSNEKLFF; CDR3 DNA: TGTGCCATCAGTGAGGCTGGATCTAATGAAAAACTGTTTTTT
clone size: .; J gene: TRBJ2-3; V gene: TRBV9; D gene: .; CDR3 protein: CASSALGTDTQYF; CDR3 DNA: TGTGCCAGCAGCGCGCTAGGCACAGATACGCAGTATTTT
clone size: .; J gene: TRBJ1-2; V gene: TRBV6-1; D gene: .; CDR3 protein: CASIVGNGYTF; CDR3 DNA: TGTGCCAGCATAGTAGGGAATGGCTACACCTTC
clone size: .; J gene: TRBJ2-5; V gene: TRBV11-2; D gene: TRBD2; CDR3 protein: CASSPWTSGSVGTQYF; CDR3 DNA: TGTGCCAGCAGCCCCTGGACTAGCGGGAGTGTTGGGACCCAGTACTTC
clone size: .; J gene: TRBJ2-3; V gene: TRBV12-3/TRBV12-4; D gene: TRBD1; CDR3 protein: CASSPDRAGTDTQYF; CDR3 DNA: TGTGCCAGCAGTCCGGACAGGGCAGGCACCGATACGCAGTATTTT
clone size: .; J gene: TRBJ1-1; V gene: TRBV24-1; D gene: .; CDR3 protein: CATSAGRTEAFF; CDR3 DNA: TGTGCCACCAGTGCGGGCAGGACTGAAGCTTTCTTT
clone size: .; J gene: TRBJ2-7; V gene: TRBV7-2; D gene: .; CDR3 protein: CASSLGSRRDPPYEQYF; CDR3 DNA: TGTGCCAGCAGCTTAGGGAGCAGACGGGACCCTCCCTACGAGCAGTACTTC
clone size: .; J gene: TRBJ2-1; V gene: TRBV28; D gene: TRBD2; CDR3 protein: CASSSDSGRAYNEQFF; CDR3 DNA: TGTGCCAGCAGTTCCGATAGCGGGAGGGCCTACAATGAGCAGTTCTTC
clone size: .; J gene: TRBJ2-5; V gene: TRBV5-6; D gene: .; CDR3 protein: CASSLWGQGFRETQYF; CDR3 DNA: TGTGCCAGCAGCTTGTGGGGCCAGGGGTTTCGGGAGACCCAGTACTTC
clone size: few; J gene: TRBJ1-1; V gene: TRBV2; D gene: .; CDR3 protein: CASSEVPGLNTEAFF; CDR3 DNA: TGTGCCAGCAGTGAAGTTCCGGGTCTGAACACTGAAGCTTTCTTT
clone size: .; J gene: TRBJ2-4; V gene: TRBV6-2/TRBV6-3; D gene: .; CDR3 protein: CASSYWIENIQYF; CDR3 DNA: TGTGCCAGCAGTTACTGGATAGAAAACATTCAGTACTTC
clone size: .; J gene: TRBJ2-5; V gene: TRBV25-1; D gene: .; CDR3 protein: CASSDRGRHQETQYF; CDR3 DNA: TGTGCCAGCAGTGATCGAGGCCGGCACCAAGAGACCCAGTACTTC
clone size: .; J gene: TRBJ2-3; V gene: TRBV7-3; D gene: TRBD2; CDR3 protein: CAGSLTGGADTQYF; CDR3 DNA: TGTGCCGGCAGCTTAACGGGAGGGGCAGATACGCAGTATTTT
clone size: .; J gene: TRBJ2-6; V gene: TRBV7-2; D gene: .; CDR3 protein: CASSLWPGLSGANVLTF; CDR3 DNA: TGTGCCAGCAGCTTATGGCCAGGCCTCTCTGGGGCCAACGTCCTGACTTTC